These 31 T cell receptor beta chains were sequenced from one sample in a study of blood T cell repertoires in COVID-19. Repertoires were generated with immunoSEQ multiplex PCR, while TCRdb's copy carries only in-frame clones and drops some. This table holds approximately 150,000 clones, about 83% found once. The sequenced sample was peripheral blood. Receptors were obtained from a young man with COVID-19, enrolled during active disease.

The chain uses TRBV13 and TRBJ2-1, with D possibly being TRBD2 (6 bases). Germline CDR1 reads PRHDT; CDR2 reads FYEKMQ (reference sequence). CDR3 size: 18 residues. Trimming took off 0 bases at V and 3 bases at J, with 18 bases between the two ends. CDR3 residues: CASSLGGNGGTNYNEQFF. The CDR3 bases are TGTGCCAGCAGCTTAGGAGGGAACGGAGGGACGAACTACAATGAGCAGTTCTTC. Drawing the rest from reference TRBV13 and TRBJ2-1, the complete variable domain is AAGVIQSPRHLIKEKRETATLKCYPIPRHDTVYWYQQGPGQDPQFLISFYEKMQSDKGSIPDRFSAQQFSDYHSELNMSSLELGDSALYFCASSLGGNGGTNYNEQFFGPGTRLTVL.

CDR3 protein: CATSLRQGANTEAFF. The CDR3 coding sequence is TGTGCCACCAGCCTGCGACAGGGGGCGAACACTGAAGCTTTCTTT. The chain recombines TRBV15 with TRBJ1-1, with 10 bases that match TRBD1. The CDR3 sequence is 15 residues long. J lost 1 base, V lost 5 bases, and 4 bases had no gene match. Germline CDR1 reads LNHNV; CDR2 reads YYDKDF (reference sequence).

V and J are TRBV14 and TRBJ1-6, with no clear D. The V and J ends lost 3 bases and 7 bases respectively, with 16 bases between them. Germline lookup yields CDR1 SGHDN and CDR2 FVKESK. CDR3 size: 16 residues. CDR3 DNA: TGTGCCAGCAGCCACTTAAATTCCGGAGAGAATTCACCCCTCCACTTT. Protein: CASSHLNSGENSPLHF.

This clone was counted once. This chain links TRBV14 with TRBJ2-5; 8 bases are a match to TRBD2. After removal of 6 bases from V and 2 bases from J, the junction contained 2 bases not matched to a gene. The CDR3 length is 13 residues. CDR1 and CDR2 (germline): SGHDN, FVKESK. CDR3 coding DNA: TGTGCCAGCAGGAGCGGGGGTCAAGAGACCCAGTACTTC. Protein product: CASRSGGQETQYF.

Only a few counts were recorded for this clone. This sequence joins TRBV14 and TRBJ2-3; the D gene is possibly TRBD2 (6 bases). The germline gives CDR1 SGHDN, CDR2 FVKESK. The CDR3 is 13 amino acids. Trimming took off 1 base at V and 6 bases at J, with 8 bases between the two ends. CDR3 in DNA: TGTGCCAGCAGCCAAGTGGGGGGTGATACGCAGTATTTT. This sequence encodes CASSQVGGDTQYF.

The V gene is TRBV3-1 (or the pseudogene TRBV3-2), the J gene TRBJ1-3, with D perhaps matching TRBD1 (6 bases). This CDR3 is built from 15 residues. Trimming stripped 1 base from V and 8 bases from J, with 15 bases between. Per the germline V gene, CDR1 is LGHDT and CDR2 is YNNKEL (reference sequence). The CDR3 DNA reads as TGTGCCAGCAGCCAAGGTGGGGGGGCCAAGGACACCATATATTTT. Protein sequence: CASSQGGGAKDTIYF.

V and J are TRBV5-4 and TRBJ2-5; TRBD2 agrees at 11 bases. There are 15 residues in the CDR3. Germline CDR1 SGHNT, CDR2 YYREEE (reference sequence). Trimming cost V 3 bases and J 5 bases; bases outside gene matches: 6. In nucleotides, the CDR3 is TGTGCCAGCAGCTCGATAGCGGGAGGGGGCGAGACCCAGTACTTC. This gives the protein CASSSIAGGGETQYF.

The chain uses TRBV19 and TRBJ1-1; D uncertain. This CDR3 comprises 13 residues. V was trimmed by 6 bases and J by 0 bases, leaving 8 bases between them. CDR1 and CDR2 (germline): LNHDA, SQIVND (reference sequence). This CDR3 reads CASRVQVNTEAFF. In DNA form, the CDR3 reads TGTGCCAGTAGAGTCCAGGTGAACACTGAAGCTTTCTTT.

The chain couples TRBV2 to TRBJ2-1, with 11 bases lining up with TRBD2. The CDR3 spans 15 residues. The V gene's germline CDR1 is SNHLY and CDR2 FYNNEI. V was pared by 2 bases and J by 5 bases, with 2 bases of the junction left unmatched. CDR3 amino acids: CASSEQGLADNEQFF. The DNA for the CDR3 is TGTGCCAGCAGTGAACAGGGACTAGCGGACAATGAGCAGTTCTTC.

The chain employs TRBV28 and TRBJ2-5; 7 bases agree with TRBD2. The CDR3 runs 16 residues. CDR1 and CDR2 from the germline V gene are MDHEN and SYDVKM. With V trimmed by 4 bases and J by 5 bases, 13 bases remained unmatched. The CDR3 protein is CASSSYSGTLRETQYF. CDR3 DNA: TGTGCCAGCAGTTCCTACAGCGGGACCCTTCGGGAGACCCAGTACTTC.

The CDR3 nucleotides read TGTGCCAGCAGCACCCGGACAGGGAGTGGCTACACCTTC. Protein sequence: CASSTRTGSGYTF. The gene calls are TRBV9 and TRBJ1-2, with TRBD1 identical over 8 bases. The CDR3 is 13 residues long. With V trimmed by 4 bases and J by 7 bases, 6 bases remained unmatched. CDR1 SGDLS and CDR2 YYNGEE come from the germline V gene. Looking up the rest from reference TRBV9 and TRBJ1-2 gives the full variable domain: DSGVTQTPKHLITATGQRVTLRCSPRSGDLSVYWYQQSLDQGLQFLIQYYNGEERAKGNILERFSAQQFPDLHSELNLSSLELGDSALYFCASSTRTGSGYTFGSGTRLTVV.

This sequence joins TRBV28 and TRBJ2-4; TRBD2 is a possible D gene (6 bases). V was shortened by 6 bases and J by 0 bases, with 18 bases between the two germline ends. This CDR3 has 17 residues. In germline, CDR1 is MDHEN, CDR2 SYDVKM. The CDR3 is CASRPPEGILAKNIQYF. CDR3 nucleotides: TGTGCCAGCAGACCACCGGAGGGGATCTTAGCCAAAAACATTCAGTACTTC.

The CDR3 loop is CASSTTGNEQFF. Written as DNA, the CDR3 is TGTGCCAGCAGTACTACAGGGAATGAGCAGTTCTTC. The chain combines TRBV3-1 (or the pseudogene TRBV3-2) with TRBJ2-1, with D tentatively TRBD1 (6 bases). From germline, CDR1 is LGHDT and CDR2 YNNKEL (reference sequence). The CDR3 has 12 amino acids. V lost 6 bases, J lost 7 bases, and 10 bases lay in between.

The genes are TRBV27 and TRBJ1-4; perhaps TRBD1 as D (6 bases). V was shortened by 4 bases and J by 2 bases, with 11 bases between the two germline ends. The V gene's germline CDR1 is MNHEY and CDR2 SMNVEV (reference sequence). The CDR3 contains 15 residues. The CDR3 DNA reads as TGTGCCAGCAGTTCCCTACAGGGTACTAATGAAAAACTGTTTTTT. As protein: CASSSLQGTNEKLFF. The full variable domain, with the rest looked up from reference TRBV27 and TRBJ1-4, is EAQVTQNPRYLITVTGKKLTVTCSQNMNHEYMSWYRQDPGLGLRQIYYSMNVEVTDKGDVPEGYKVSRKEKRNFPLILESPSPNQTSLYFCASSSLQGTNEKLFFGSGTQLSVL.

V gene TRBV19 combines with J gene TRBJ1-2, with D possibly matching TRBD1 (6 bases). This CDR3 region has 15 residues. Germline-derived CDR1 and CDR2 are LNHDA and SQIVND (reference sequence). V dropped 1 base and J dropped 1 base, with 10 bases sitting between them. The CDR3 region is CASSIGTVVNYGYTF. CDR3 nucleotides: TGTGCCAGTAGTATAGGGACAGTCGTTAACTATGGCTACACCTTC.

J is TRBJ2-3 and V is TRBV6-1; TRBD2 matches at 16 bases. V was clipped by 4 bases and J by 5 bases; unmatched bases: 3. This CDR3 has 16 amino acids. Per germline, CDR1 MNHNS and CDR2 SASEGT. Written as DNA, the CDR3 is TGTGCCAGCAGTGGGGGGACTAGCGGGAGGGGAGATACGCAGTATTTT. This gives the protein CASSGGTSGRGDTQYF.

The genes are TRBV30 and TRBJ2-7, with D unclear. The V end lost 3 bases, the J end lost 2 bases, and 14 bases lay between the germline ends. The CDR3 has 14 residues. Germline-derived CDR1 and CDR2 are GTSNPN and SVGIG (reference sequence). This CDR3 reads CAWRRLLGAYEQYF. The CDR3, as DNA: TGTGCCTGGAGAAGACTTTTAGGCGCCTACGAGCAGTACTTC.

J is TRBJ1-6 and V is TRBV5-1; D unclear. V lost 4 bases and J lost 5, with 13 bases in between. Germline loops: CDR1 SGHRS, CDR2 YFSETQ. This CDR3 contains 15 residues. As DNA, the CDR3 is TGCGCCAGCAGCCCCGAGGGCACCAATAATTCACCCCTCCACTTT. Amino acids: CASSPEGTNNSPLHF.

The J gene is TRBJ1-5, the V gene TRBV6-1; 7 bases agree with TRBD1. Germline V CDR1 and CDR2: MNHNS, SASEGT. With V trimmed by 3 bases and J by 3 bases, 8 bases remained unmatched. CDR3 length equals 16 residues. Here the CDR3 reads CASSDYDRVDNQPQHF. DNA for the CDR3: TGTGCCAGCAGTGACTACGACAGGGTGGACAATCAGCCCCAGCATTTT.

The chain has TRBV28 and TRBJ2-3; TRBD1 is a possible D gene (5 bases). Germline loops: CDR1 MDHEN, CDR2 SYDVKM. Trimming left V 2 bases short and J 1 base short, with 13 bases between. This CDR3 spans 16 amino acids. The CDR3 DNA follows: TGTGCCAGCAGTTTACCACCAGGGTCCGGCACAGATACGCAGTATTTT. Translating it yields CASSLPPGSGTDTQYF.

The chain uses TRBV9 and TRBJ1-3; no reliable D call. The length of the CDR3 is 13 residues. V lost 3 bases and J lost 0, with 4 bases in between. The germline CDR1 and CDR2 sequences are SGDLS and YYNGEE. The CDR3 reads CASSGDSGNTIYF. CDR3 coding DNA: TGTGCCAGCAGCGGAGACTCTGGAAACACCATATATTTT.

This chain links TRBV2 with TRBJ1-5, with TRBD1 matching over 9 bases. CDR3 length: 14 amino acids. CDR1 is SNHLY, CDR2 FYNNEI, per germline. The ends lost 6 bases at V and 7 bases at J; junction bases unmatched: 7. The CDR3: CASRLQGAGQPQHF. The CDR3 nucleotides read TGTGCCAGCAGGTTACAGGGGGCAGGACAGCCCCAGCATTTT.

This rearrangement joins TRBV5-1 to TRBJ2-2; TRBD2 might be the D (5 bases). The V end was cut by 4 bases, the J end by 4 bases, with 11 bases between. Per the germline V gene, CDR1 is SGHRS and CDR2 is YFSETQ. The CDR3 runs 14 residues. The CDR3 DNA sequence: TGCGCCAGCAGCGCACTAGAGAGCACCGGGGAGCTGTTTTTT. Protein sequence: CASSALESTGELFF. Full variable domain (outside the CDR3, taken from reference TRBV5-1 and TRBJ2-2): KAGVTQTPRYLIKTRGQQVTLSCSPISGHRSVSWYQQTPGQGLQFLFEYFSETQRNKGNFPGRFSGRQFSNSRSEMNVSTLELGDSALYLCASSALESTGELFFGEGSRLTVL.

The chain is built from TRBV5-4 and TRBJ2-3, with a weak D call TRBD2 (6 bases). The CDR3 is made up of 17 amino acids. Germline V gene sequence: CDR1 SGHNT, CDR2 YYREEE (reference sequence). Trimming took 2 bases from V and 0 from J, leaving 16 bases between them. The CDR3 here is CASSFRGLAPSTDTQYF. In nucleotides, the CDR3 is TGTGCCAGCAGCTTCCGAGGGCTAGCGCCTAGCACAGATACGCAGTATTTT.

The V gene is TRBV6-1, the J gene TRBJ1-2, with D tentatively TRBD1 (5 bases). Germline V gives CDR1 MNHNS, CDR2 SASEGT. Trimming stripped 1 base from V and 0 bases from J, with 12 bases between. There are 16 residues in the CDR3. This CDR3 reads CASSEGPTGANYGYTF. The CDR3 DNA sequence: TGTGCCAGCAGTGAAGGACCAACAGGCGCTAACTATGGCTACACCTTC.

V is TRBV19 and J is TRBJ2-6, with a weak D call TRBD2 (5 bases). CDR3 length: 14 amino acids. Germline V lookup: CDR1 LNHDA, CDR2 SQIVND (reference sequence). V gave up 8 bases and J gave up 4 bases, with 12 bases separating them. CDR3 sequence (DNA): TGTGCCAGTCGCGGACTCGGGGGGGCCAACGTCCTGACTTTC. It yields the protein CASRGLGGANVLTF. Drawing the rest from reference TRBV19 and TRBJ2-6, the complete variable domain is DGGITQSPKYLFRKEGQNVTLSCEQNLNHDAMYWYRQDPGQGLRLIYYSQIVNDFQKGDIAEGYSVSREKKESFPLTVTSAQKNPTAFYLCASRGLGGANVLTFGAGSRLTVL.

The V gene is TRBV4-3, the J gene TRBJ1-1; TRBD1 matches at 8 bases. The CDR3 covers 14 residues. The germline gives CDR1 LGHNA, CDR2 YSLEER. Unmatched junction bases numbered 7, after V lost 4 bases and J lost 6 bases. This chain's CDR3 is CASSPYTGGPEAFF. Written as DNA, the CDR3 is TGCGCCAGCAGCCCATATACAGGGGGACCTGAAGCTTTCTTT.

The chain uses TRBV5-5 and TRBJ2-5, with 10 bases identical to TRBD2. The germline gives CDR1 SGHKS, CDR2 YYEKEE (reference sequence). There are 14 residues in the CDR3. V lost 0 bases and J lost 5; bases outside the gene matches: 1. The CDR3 loop is CASSLELAGETQYF. CDR3 DNA sequence: TGTGCCAGCAGCTTGGAACTAGCGGGGGAGACCCAGTACTTC. Together with reference TRBV5-5 and TRBJ2-5, the CDR3 gives the full variable domain: DAGVTQSPTHLIKTRGQQVTLRCSPISGHKSVSWYQQVLGQGPQFIFQYYEKEERGRGNFPDRFSARQFPNYSSELNVNALLLGDSALYLCASSLELAGETQYFGPGTRLLVL.

The chain's CDR3 is CASSPGGTDNSPLHF. In DNA, the CDR3 is TGTGCCAGCAGCCCGGGGGGGACAGATAATTCACCCCTCCACTTT. The chain is built from TRBV7-9 and TRBJ1-6, with 7 bases matching TRBD1. The CDR3 consists of 15 residues. Germline CDR1 and CDR2: SEHNR and FQNEAQ (reference sequence). Germline trimming cut 5 bases from V and 5 bases from J; bases unmatched to any gene: 6.

This chain connects TRBV5-4 to TRBJ2-7, with 10 bases identical to TRBD2. Germline CDR1 reads SGHNT; CDR2 reads YYREEE (reference sequence). The junction had 8 bases not matched to a gene; V was cut back by 2 bases and J by 6 bases. This CDR3 is 15 amino acids long. DNA for the CDR3: TGTGCCAGCAGCTTTCCTAGCGGGAGTGGGGGCGAGCAGTACTTC. Protein product: CASSFPSGSGGEQYF.

The chain recombines TRBV27 with TRBJ1-6; D unresolved. Deletions cut 5 bases from V and 7 bases from J, with 9 bases between. Germline CDR1 reads MNHEY; CDR2 reads SMNVEV (reference sequence). CDR3 length: 13 amino acids. CDR3: CASSNGLNSPLHF. The CDR3 DNA reads as TGTGCCAGCAGTAACGGACTGAATTCACCCCTCCACTTT.